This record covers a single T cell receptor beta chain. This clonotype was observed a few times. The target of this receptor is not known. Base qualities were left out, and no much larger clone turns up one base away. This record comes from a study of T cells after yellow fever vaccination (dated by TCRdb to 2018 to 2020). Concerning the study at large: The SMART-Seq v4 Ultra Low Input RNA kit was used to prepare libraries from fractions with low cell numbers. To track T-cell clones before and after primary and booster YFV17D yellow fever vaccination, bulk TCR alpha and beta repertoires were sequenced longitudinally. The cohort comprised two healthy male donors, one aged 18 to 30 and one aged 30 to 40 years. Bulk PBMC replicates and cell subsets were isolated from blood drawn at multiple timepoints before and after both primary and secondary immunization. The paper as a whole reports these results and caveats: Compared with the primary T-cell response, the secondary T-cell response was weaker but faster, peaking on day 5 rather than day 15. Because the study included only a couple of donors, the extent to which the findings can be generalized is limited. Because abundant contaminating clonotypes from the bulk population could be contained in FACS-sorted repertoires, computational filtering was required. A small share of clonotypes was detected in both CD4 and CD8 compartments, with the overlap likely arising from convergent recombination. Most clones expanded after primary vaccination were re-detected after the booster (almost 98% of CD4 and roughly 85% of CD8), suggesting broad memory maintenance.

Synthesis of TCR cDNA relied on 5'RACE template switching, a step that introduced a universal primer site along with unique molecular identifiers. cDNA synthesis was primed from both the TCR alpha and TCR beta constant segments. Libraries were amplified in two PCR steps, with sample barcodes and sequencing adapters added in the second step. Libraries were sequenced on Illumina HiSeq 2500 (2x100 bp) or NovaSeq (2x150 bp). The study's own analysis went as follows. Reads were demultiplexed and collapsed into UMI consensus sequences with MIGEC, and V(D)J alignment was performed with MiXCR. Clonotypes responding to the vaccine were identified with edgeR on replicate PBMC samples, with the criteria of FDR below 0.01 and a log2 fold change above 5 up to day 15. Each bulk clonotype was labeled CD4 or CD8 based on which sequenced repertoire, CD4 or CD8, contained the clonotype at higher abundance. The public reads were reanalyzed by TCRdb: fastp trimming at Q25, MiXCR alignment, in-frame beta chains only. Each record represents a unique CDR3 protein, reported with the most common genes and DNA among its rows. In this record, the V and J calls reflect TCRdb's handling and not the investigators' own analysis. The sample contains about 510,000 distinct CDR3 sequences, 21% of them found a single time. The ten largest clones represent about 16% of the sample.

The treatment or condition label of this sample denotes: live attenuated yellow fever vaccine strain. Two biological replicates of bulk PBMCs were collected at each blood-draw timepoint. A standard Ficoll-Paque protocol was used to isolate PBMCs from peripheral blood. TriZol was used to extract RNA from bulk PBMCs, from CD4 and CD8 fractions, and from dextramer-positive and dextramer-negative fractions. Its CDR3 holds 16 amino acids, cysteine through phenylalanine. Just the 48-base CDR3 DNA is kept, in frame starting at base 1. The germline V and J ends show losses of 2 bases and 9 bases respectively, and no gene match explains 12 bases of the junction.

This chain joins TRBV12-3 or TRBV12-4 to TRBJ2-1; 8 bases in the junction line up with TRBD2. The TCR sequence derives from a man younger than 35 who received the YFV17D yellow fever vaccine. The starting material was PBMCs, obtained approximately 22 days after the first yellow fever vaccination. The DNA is TGTGCCAGCAGTTTATGGCGGGGGGCGGGTTTCGGTGAGCAGTTCTTC. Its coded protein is CASSLWRGAGFGEQFF.